This T cell receptor beta chain originates from a study of metastatic and nonmetastatic thyroid tumors. Study-wide background: Comparative analysis of repertoires was undertaken across blood and tumor or nodule tissue obtained from malignant and benign thyroid patients. Overall study results and limits: Patients with malignant thyroid tumors reportedly had significantly higher TCR beta diversity than those with benign nodules, in blood and tumor.

Under the authors' procedure: Building a distant-metastasis classifier for papillary thyroid cancer drew on CDR3 differences across clinicopathological groups. TCRdb re-called the PCR reads with MiXCR. Clone size and V and J calls follow TCRdb, not the original study. This table holds tens of thousands of clones, approximately 15% found once. No patient had received any treatment before thyroid surgery. V gave up 6 bases and J gave up 4 bases; unmatched junction bases: 10. The CDR3 length is 17 residues. Germline V lookup: CDR1 KGHDR, CDR2 SFDVKD. With regard to this clone: Its target is unknown.

The TCR sequence derives from a female donor with papillary thyroid cancer or a benign thyroid nodule (not recorded which). Some clones in this sample may be carry-over from other donors' samples. The chain employs TRBV24-1 and TRBJ2-2, with 10 bases fitting TRBD2. Sequencing used blood. The CDR3 region has the DNA TGTGCCACCAGTTATTCCCCCCCTAGCGGGAGCACCGGGGAGCTGTTTTTT. It yields the protein CATSYSPPSGSTGELFF.